These 2 T cell receptor beta chains originate from one sample sequenced in a study of cytomegalovirus exposure and HLA in healthy donors. It was with 60 Vbeta and 13 Jbeta primers that the PCR ran. Assay used: immunoSEQ multiplex PCR; TCRdb lists only in-frame clones, some missing. The table lists under 100,000 clones. The sample taken for sequencing was PBMCs. The receptors were sampled from a woman in her 30s in good health and CMV-seronegative.

The chain joins TRBV6-4 to TRBJ1-1; TRBD1 is a possible D gene (5 bases). Germline CDR1 reads MRHNA; CDR2 reads SNTAGT. The length of the CDR3 is 12 residues. The V and J ends lost 8 bases and 5 bases respectively, with 12 bases between them. This CDR3 is CASGGWETEAFF. The DNA for the CDR3 is TGTGCCAGCGGGGGGTGGGAAACTGAAGCTTTCTTT.

The chain links TRBV27 to TRBJ2-7; D is perhaps TRBD2 (6 bases). V lost 4 bases and J 0 bases, leaving 13 bases between the germline ends. The CDR3 length is 15 residues. CDR1 MNHEY and CDR2 SMNVEV come from the germline V gene (reference sequence). The CDR3 DNA sequence: TGTGCCAGCAGTTGGGGGGTCGGGAGCTCCTACGAGCAGTACTTC. Protein: CASSWGVGSSYEQYF.